This passage covers 13 T cell receptor beta chains from one sample sequenced in a study of shared clonotypes between healthy human individuals. The data were produced by immunoSEQ multiplex PCR, yet TCRdb's version contains in-frame clones alone and is incomplete. The sample records a few million clones, about 92% being singletons. The sample taken for sequencing was naive CD4+ T cells sorted from blood. Subset noted: CD45RA+ positively selected. The receptors originated from a man between 18 and 35 years old in good health.

The rearrangement uses TRBV10-3 and TRBJ1-6, with TRBD1 matching over 7 bases. CDR1 is ENHRY and CDR2 is SYGVKD in the germline V gene. The CDR3 contains 15 residues. Germline trimming cut 3 bases from V and 10 bases from J; bases unmatched to any gene: 9. The CDR3 loop reads CAISEKGTVVSPLHF. The CDR3 nucleotides read TGTGCCATCAGTGAAAAGGGGACAGTCGTCTCACCCCTCCACTTT.

The V and J genes are TRBV30 and TRBJ1-6; D is ambiguous. V was trimmed by 1 base and J by 6 bases, leaving 13 bases between them. Germline loops: CDR1 GTSNPN, CDR2 SVGIG (reference sequence). The CDR3 totals 15 residues. CDR3: CAWSGRGNLNSPLHF. The CDR3 nucleotides are TGTGCCTGGAGTGGGCGAGGGAACCTTAATTCACCCCTCCACTTT.

The V gene is TRBV9, the J gene TRBJ2-7, with D possibly matching TRBD2 (6 bases). V was trimmed by 3 bases and J by 7 bases, leaving 20 bases between them. Germline V lookup: CDR1 SGDLS, CDR2 YYNGEE. This CDR3 contains 15 residues. DNA of the CDR3: TGTGCCAGCAGCGAGGGGACTGGATCGGTGGGGGAGCAGTACTTC. Translation gives CASSEGTGSVGEQYF.

This clone was observed once. This sequence joins TRBV18 and TRBJ2-1; D might be TRBD1 (6 bases). The CDR3 covers 12 residues. V lost 8 bases, J lost 7 bases, and 12 bases lay in between. Germline assignment: CDR1 KGHSH and CDR2 LQKENI. The CDR3 sequence is CASDTGMNEQFF. In nucleotides, the CDR3 is TGTGCCAGCGACACAGGGATGAATGAGCAGTTCTTC.

With regard to this clone: This specimen includes other DNA sequences encoding the same CDR3. V gene TRBV27 combines with J gene TRBJ1-6, with a possible D match to TRBD1 (5 bases). The V end lost 3 bases, the J end lost 5 bases, and 8 bases lay between the germline ends. The CDR3 has 14 residues. Germline V CDR1 and CDR2: MNHEY, SMNVEV (reference sequence). The CDR3 DNA is TGTGCCAGCAGTTTCGGGACGGATAATTCACCCCTCCACTTT. The encoded protein is CASSFGTDNSPLHF.

This chain links TRBV11-2 with TRBJ1-2, with TRBD1 matching 9 bases. The CDR3 length is 17 residues. The germline CDR1 and CDR2 sequences are SGHAT and FQNNGV. The trim removed 4 bases at V and 2 bases at J, leaving 11 bases unmatched. The CDR3 DNA sequence: TGTGCCAGCAGCTCATCGGGACAGGGCCCTTACAACTATGGCTACACCTTC. Residues: CASSSSGQGPYNYGYTF. The variable domain in full, completed from reference TRBV11-2 and TRBJ1-2, reads EAGVAQSPRYKIIEKRQSVAFWCNPISGHATLYWYQQILGQGPKLLIQFQNNGVVDDSQLPKDRFSAERLKGVDSTLKIQPAKLEDSAVYLCASSSSGQGPYNYGYTFGSGTRLTVV.

V is TRBV5-1 and J is TRBJ2-7, with D possibly being TRBD1 or TRBD2 (6 bases each). The germline CDR1 and CDR2 sequences are SGHRS and YFSETQ. The CDR3 runs 18 residues. V lost 0 bases and J 5 bases, leaving 24 bases between the germline ends. The CDR3: CASSLEKIVGGVHHEQYF. CDR3 bases: TGCGCCAGCAGCTTGGAAAAGATAGTCGGGGGCGTTCACCACGAGCAGTACTTC.

The V and J genes are TRBV7-8 and TRBJ2-3; D unclear. Per germline, CDR1 SGHVS and CDR2 FQNEAQ. This CDR3 has 15 residues. The ends were cut back, 5 bases at V and 3 bases at J, with 15 bases in the middle. This chain's CDR3 is CASSPIMVITDTQYF. The CDR3 nucleotides are TGTGCCAGCAGCCCAATCATGGTTATTACAGATACGCAGTATTTT.

The chain recombines TRBV2 with TRBJ2-2, with TRBD2 matching over 7 bases. V gave up 4 bases and J gave up 5 bases; unmatched junction bases: 4. The germline V gene has CDR1 SNHLY and CDR2 FYNNEI. The CDR3 loop spans 14 amino acids. CDR3 amino acids: CASSVGGITGELFF. The CDR3 region has the DNA TGTGCCAGCAGTGTGGGAGGGATAACCGGGGAGCTGTTTTTT.

The chain links TRBV6-6 to TRBJ2-2; D perhaps matches TRBD2 (6 bases). Trimming stripped 10 bases from V and 3 bases from J, with 18 bases between. This CDR3 contains 15 residues. Germline V gives CDR1 MNHNY, CDR2 SVGAGI (reference sequence). DNA for the CDR3: TGTGCCATCGAGATGGAGGGGAGGTACACCGGGGAGCTGTTTTTT. Translated: CAIEMEGRYTGELFF.

Turning to this clone: Other DNA sequences in the sample encode the same CDR3. This chain connects TRBV30 to TRBJ1-4; 7 bases agree with TRBD1. The germline V gene encodes CDR1 GTSNPN and CDR2 SVGIG (reference sequence). The CDR3 contains 13 residues. The trim removed 3 bases at V and 4 bases at J, leaving 2 bases unmatched. CDR3 DNA sequence: TGTGCCTGGAGACAGGGGTTTAATGAAAAACTGTTTTTT. This codes for CAWRQGFNEKLFF.

CDR3 protein: CASSRDRVTDTQYF. CDR3 nucleotides: TGTGCCAGCAGCCGGGACAGAGTCACAGATACGCAGTATTTT. This chain uses TRBV11-3 with TRBJ2-3; 7 nucleotides align to TRBD1. This CDR3 is 14 amino acids long. Trimming took 5 bases from V and 2 from J; bases not matched to a gene: 4. From germline, CDR1 is SGHNT and CDR2 YENEEA.

The chain carries TRBV4-1 and TRBJ2-1, with D unresolved. V lost 1 base to trimming and J lost 6 bases, with 19 bases between them. This CDR3 contains 17 residues. The germline V gene has CDR1 MGHRA and CDR2 YSYEKL. The CDR3 spells CASSQGAGIRTGNEQFF. CDR3 DNA sequence: TGCGCCAGCAGCCAAGGGGCAGGAATCCGAACGGGCAATGAGCAGTTCTTC.